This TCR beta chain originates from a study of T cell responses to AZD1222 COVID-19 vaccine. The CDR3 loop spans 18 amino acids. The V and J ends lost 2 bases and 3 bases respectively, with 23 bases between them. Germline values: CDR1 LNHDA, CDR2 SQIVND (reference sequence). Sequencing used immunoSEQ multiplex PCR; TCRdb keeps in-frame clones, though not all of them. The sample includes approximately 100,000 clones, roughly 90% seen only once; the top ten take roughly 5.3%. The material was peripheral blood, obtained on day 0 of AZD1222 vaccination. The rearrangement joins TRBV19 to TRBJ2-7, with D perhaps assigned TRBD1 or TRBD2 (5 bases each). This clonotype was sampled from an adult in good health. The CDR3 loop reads CASSISVDPGLRSYEQYF. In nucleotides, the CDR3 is TGTGCCAGTAGTATAAGCGTCGACCCGGGGCTACGCAGCTACGAGCAGTACTTC.